This T cell receptor (beta chain) came from a study of cytomegalovirus exposure and HLA in healthy donors. Study outcomes and limitations: The listing of some 170 TCR beta chains classed them as cytomegalovirus-associated. In a later analysis, 15,000 to 20,000 TCR beta sequences were associated with HLA alleles at 0.05 false discovery rate. Earlier analysis found most TCR beta V segments productive about 87% or about 30% of the time. Reportedly, TCR beta sequences accurately predicted HLA-A and HLA-B alleles in most subjects.

PCR employed 60 Vbeta and 13 Jbeta primers. Some clones are missing from TCRdb's copy, which holds only in-frame ones; the method was immunoSEQ multiplex PCR. The top ten hold around 13% of the sample, which has approximately 140,000 clones, roughly 80% seen once. For this clone: Its matching antigen is unknown.

The specimen was PBMCs. The clonotype comes from a man in his forties in good health and CMV-seropositive.

Written as DNA, the CDR3 is TGTGCCAGCAGCTGGACAGGGGGAAATCCCTCCGGGAATGAGCAGTTCTTC. Translated: CASSWTGGNPSGNEQFF. This chain joins TRBV5-4 and TRBJ2-1; 10 nucleotides match TRBD1. This CDR3 contains 17 residues. The V segment lost 3 bases and the J segment 7 bases; nucleotides outside the gene matches: 13. Germline loops: CDR1 SGHNT, CDR2 YYREEE (reference sequence).